The clone carrying this T cell receptor (beta chain) has a count of ten or more. This specimen comes from a study of neurological immune-mediated disorders. The time point here: longitudinal time-point 3. It was from 2 million PBMCs stored at -80 C that the unsorted libraries were obtained. Every sequencing run produced over 160 million TCR-beta sequences, and the sequences from any one run covered 15-18 subjects. MiXCR, run by TCRdb on the 5' RACE reads, gives a single entry per CDR3 protein. The data show 85,000 to 110,000 distinct CDR3 sequences, 10% to 11% seen once. Germline V gene lookup returns CDR1 SGHRS and CDR2 YFSETQ. Germline trimming cut 0 bases from V and 1 base from J; bases unmatched to any gene: 3. The CDR3 loop spans 16 amino acids.

The receptor was isolated from a female donor with HTLV-1-associated myelopathy (HAM/TSP). The material sequenced was PBMCs. The rearrangement uses TRBV5-1 and TRBJ2-3; TRBD2 matches at 9 bases. DNA of the CDR3: TGCGCCAGCAGCTTGGGCCCTAGCGGGGGCACAGATACGCAGTATTTT. This gives the protein CASSLGPSGGTDTQYF.